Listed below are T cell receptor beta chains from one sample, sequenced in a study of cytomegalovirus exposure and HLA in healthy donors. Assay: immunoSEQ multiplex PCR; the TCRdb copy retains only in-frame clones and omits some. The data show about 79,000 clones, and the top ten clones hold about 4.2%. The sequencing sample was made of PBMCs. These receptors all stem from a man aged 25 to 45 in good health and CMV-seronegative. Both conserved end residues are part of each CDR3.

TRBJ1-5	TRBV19	CASSGHDLNQPQHF
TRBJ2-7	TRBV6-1	CASSLGDPLTYEQYF
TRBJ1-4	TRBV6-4	CASPSRGKLFF
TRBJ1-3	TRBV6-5	CASSPSGGSLNTIYF
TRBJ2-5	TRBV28	CASSSTGSVETQYF
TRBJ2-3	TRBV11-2	CASSPRGLNTDTQYF
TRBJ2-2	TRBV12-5	CASGAPGVGTGELFF
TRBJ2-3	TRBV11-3	CASRRGHEPTDTQYF
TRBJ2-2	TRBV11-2	CASSPLNTGELFF
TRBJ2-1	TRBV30	CAWSVRGLAEVDEQFF
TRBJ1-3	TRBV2	CASSEVGGISGNTIYF
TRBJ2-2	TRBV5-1	CASSPAGFNTGELFF
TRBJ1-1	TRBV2	CASSEWYKGATDTEAFF
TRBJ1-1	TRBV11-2	CASSLLDRGLGTEAFF
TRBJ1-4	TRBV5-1	CASSPGVMGEKLFF
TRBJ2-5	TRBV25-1	CASTGTGGWETQYF
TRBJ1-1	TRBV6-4	CASSVGAGGRTEAFF
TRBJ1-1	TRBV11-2	CASSSPFGQVDTEAFF
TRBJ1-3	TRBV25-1	CASRDRFSGNTIYF
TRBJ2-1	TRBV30	CAWSSAGAPNNEQFF
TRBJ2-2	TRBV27	CASSFLAGAGELFF
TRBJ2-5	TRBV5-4	CASSSPGSQETQYF
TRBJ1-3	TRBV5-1	CASSLVAGMGFGGNTIYF
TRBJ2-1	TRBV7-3	CASSLEGALSYNEQFF
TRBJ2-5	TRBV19	CASSFPEEPQETQYF
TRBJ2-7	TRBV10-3	CAISVPRGDEQYF
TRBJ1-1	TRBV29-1	CSAWDREYTEAFF
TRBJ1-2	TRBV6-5	CASSYFGGRDGYTF
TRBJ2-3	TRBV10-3	CAISAGVAETQYF
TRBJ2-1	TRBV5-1	CASRTSGSYNEQFF
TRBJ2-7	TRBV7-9	CASSLGAGTSFGGEQYF
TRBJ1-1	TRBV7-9	CASSLDREGTEAFF
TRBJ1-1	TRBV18	CASSPPSGGMAEAFF
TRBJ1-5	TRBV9	CASSVATWGTGDNQPQHF
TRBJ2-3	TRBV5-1	CASSIKGDTDTQYF
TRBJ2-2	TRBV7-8	CASSRDRGMDTGELFF
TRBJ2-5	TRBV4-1	CASSQELAGDLEQYF
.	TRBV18	CASSPGQSYEQYF
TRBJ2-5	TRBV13	CASSPRLEETQYF
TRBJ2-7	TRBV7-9	CASSLVGLAGAGRYEQYF
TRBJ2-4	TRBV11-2	CASSLIGLAKNIQYF
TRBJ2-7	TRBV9	CASSPRDSSYEQYF
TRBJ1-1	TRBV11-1	CASSRNLDREAFF
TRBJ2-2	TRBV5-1	CASSPRGQGPTGELFF
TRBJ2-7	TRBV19	CASSDRQGQPYEQYF
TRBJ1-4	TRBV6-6	CASSYGRAIGEKLFF
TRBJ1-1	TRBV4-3	CASSQVREYTEAFF
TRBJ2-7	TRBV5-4	CASSRDTAYEQYF
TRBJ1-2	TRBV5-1	CASSLSAQGAIYGYTF
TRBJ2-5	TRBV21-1	CASSTPGYSWHGTQYF
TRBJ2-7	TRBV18	CASSLGTGGAYEQYF
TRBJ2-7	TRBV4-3	CASSQAAGDASSYEQYF